Presented here are 21 T cell receptor beta chains from one specimen sequenced in a study of cytomegalovirus exposure and HLA in healthy donors. Sequencing used immunoSEQ multiplex PCR; TCRdb keeps in-frame clones, though not all of them. Of roughly 60,000 clones in the sample, 96% were seen once. The material sequenced was PBMCs. The source is a woman under 30 in good health and CMV-seronegative.

This clone was recorded once. This chain links TRBV30 with TRBJ1-5; TRBD1 matches 11 bases. V shed 5 bases and J 7 bases; nucleotides not matched to a gene: 4. Germline assignment: CDR1 GTSNPN and CDR2 SVGIG (reference sequence). The length of the CDR3 is 13 residues. The CDR3 here is CAWDRDRGQPQHF. For the CDR3, the DNA is TGTGCCTGGGACCGGGACAGGGGGCAGCCCCAGCATTTT.

The chain uses TRBV2 and TRBJ1-5, with D possibly TRBD1 on 6 matching bases. From germline, CDR1 is SNHLY and CDR2 FYNNEI. This CDR3 spans 18 amino acids. Trimming pared 8 bases from V and 0 bases from J, leaving 23 bases between. CDR3 sequence: CASSPRGLLVHSNQPQHF. CDR3 sequence (DNA): TGTGCCAGCTCCCCCAGGGGCCTTCTGGTCCATAGCAATCAGCCCCAGCATTTT.

The rearrangement joins TRBV27 to TRBJ1-1; TRBD1 agrees at 7 bases. CDR3 size: 13 residues. Trimming cost V 6 bases and J 4 bases; bases outside gene matches: 5. Germline CDR1 is MNHEY and CDR2 is SMNVEV (reference sequence). DNA for the CDR3: TGTGCCAGCAGCACAGGGGTGGGCACTGAAGCTTTCTTT. Amino acid sequence: CASSTGVGTEAFF.

The genes are TRBV19 and TRBJ2-5, with TRBD2 matching 11 bases. J lost 0 bases, V lost 7 bases, and 10 bases had no gene match. Germline CDR1 and CDR2: LNHDA and SQIVND (reference sequence). This CDR3 has 17 amino acids. The CDR3, as DNA: TGTGCCAGTACCCGCGGTAGCGGGAGGGGGTACCAAGAGACCCAGTACTTC. Translation gives CASTRGSGRGYQETQYF.

The V and J genes are TRBV5-1 and TRBJ2-2; D unclear. V was cut by 0 bases and J by 7 bases, with 7 bases left in between. CDR1 is SGHRS, CDR2 YFSETQ, per germline. The CDR3 contains 13 residues. CDR3 bases: TGCGCCAGCAGCTTGGTGTCCGGCGGGGAGCTGTTTTTT. Protein: CASSLVSGGELFF. Full variable domain (outside the CDR3, taken from reference TRBV5-1 and TRBJ2-2): KAGVTQTPRYLIKTRGQQVTLSCSPISGHRSVSWYQQTPGQGLQFLFEYFSETQRNKGNFPGRFSGRQFSNSRSEMNVSTLELGDSALYLCASSLVSGGELFFGEGSRLTVL.

The rearrangement uses TRBV27 and TRBJ2-2; tentative D call: TRBD2 (5 bases). Trimming shortened V by 2 bases and J by 8 bases, and 9 bases separated the two germline ends. The germline CDR1 and CDR2 sequences are MNHEY and SMNVEV (reference sequence). This CDR3 is 13 amino acids long. Here the CDR3 DNA reads TGTGCCAGCAGTTTAGAGGGTCGGGGGGAGCTGTTTTTT. This sequence encodes CASSLEGRGELFF.

The V gene is TRBV7-8, the J gene TRBJ2-7; 7 bases fit TRBD1. V was clipped by 5 bases and J by 5 bases; unmatched bases: 15. Germline loops: CDR1 SGHVS, CDR2 FQNEAQ. There are 16 residues in the CDR3. CDR3 protein: CASSPAPDDRVNEQYF. The CDR3 coding sequence is TGTGCCAGCAGCCCCGCCCCCGACGACAGGGTAAACGAGCAGTACTTC. Based on the CDR3 plus reference TRBV7-8 and TRBJ2-7, the full variable domain is GAGVSQSPRYKVAKRGQDVALRCDPISGHVSLFWYQQALGQGPEFLTYFQNEAQLDKSGLPSDRFFAERPEGSVSTLKIQRTQQEDSAVYLCASSPAPDDRVNEQYFGPGTRLTVT.

The rearrangement joins TRBV29-1 to TRBJ2-5; a possible D gene is TRBD1 (6 bases). The germline V gene has CDR1 SQVTM and CDR2 ANQGSEA. V was trimmed by 4 bases and J by 5 bases, leaving 23 bases between them. CDR3 size: 16 residues. CDR3 in amino acids: CSVVEWAGVLMETQYF. The CDR3 DNA reads TGCAGCGTTGTGGAGTGGGCAGGGGTTTTGATGGAGACCCAGTACTTC.

The chain employs TRBV5-1 and TRBJ2-7; 8 positions match TRBD1. The ends lost 7 bases at V and 9 bases at J; junction bases unmatched: 15. This CDR3 contains 14 residues. From germline, CDR1 is SGHRS and CDR2 YFSETQ. The CDR3 nucleotides read TGCGCCAGCGCCCCGACCCTGACAGGGGATGCGCAGTACTTC. Translated: CASAPTLTGDAQYF.

J is TRBJ1-2 and V is TRBV7-9; 10 bases align to TRBD1. The V gene end was trimmed by 5 bases and the J gene end by 3 bases; junction bases not matched to a gene: 3. The CDR3 has 14 residues. Germline assignment: CDR1 SEHNR and CDR2 FQNEAQ (reference sequence). This CDR3 is CASSRTGGDYGYTF. The CDR3 DNA sequence: TGTGCCAGCAGCCGGACAGGGGGGGACTATGGCTACACCTTC.

The chain employs TRBV7-2 and TRBJ2-5, with TRBD2 matching 10 bases. V gave up 2 bases and J gave up 0 bases; unmatched junction bases: 6. CDR1 SGHTA and CDR2 FQGNSA come from the germline V gene. This CDR3 spans 17 amino acids. CDR3 bases: TGTGCCAGCAGCTTACTAGCGGGGGCGACGTACCAAGAGACCCAGTACTTC. Residues: CASSLLAGATYQETQYF.

The chain couples TRBV27 to TRBJ1-2, with 8 bases that match TRBD1. The CDR3 contains 18 residues. Per germline, CDR1 MNHEY and CDR2 SMNVEV (reference sequence). With V trimmed by 5 bases and J by 4 bases, 18 bases remained unmatched. Here the CDR3 reads CASSPRGTARGHPYGYTF. The CDR3 nucleotides read TGTGCCAGCAGTCCCCGGGGGACGGCCAGGGGGCACCCCTATGGCTACACCTTC.

V and J are TRBV9 and TRBJ2-7; 7 bases are shared with TRBD1. The CDR3 totals 12 residues. Unmatched junction bases numbered 9, after V lost 6 bases and J lost 9 bases. Germline V lookup: CDR1 SGDLS, CDR2 YYNGEE. The CDR3: CASTTGVKGQYF. The DNA of the CDR3 is TGTGCCAGCACCACAGGGGTTAAGGGGCAGTACTTC.

The genes are TRBV6-5 and TRBJ2-3; tentatively, D is TRBD2 (6 bases). The V end was cut by 5 bases, the J end by 1 base, with 10 bases between. CDR3 length: 14 residues. CDR1 is MNHEY, CDR2 SVGAGI, per germline. DNA of the CDR3: TGTGCCAGCAGTCAGACTAGGGGCACAGATACGCAGTATTTT. This translates into CASSQTRGTDTQYF.

This clone was recorded once. The genes are TRBV27 and TRBJ2-4; 15 positions agree with TRBD2. This CDR3 contains 19 residues. CDR1 MNHEY and CDR2 SMNVEV come from the germline V gene (reference sequence). Trimming took 4 bases from V and 8 from J; bases not matched to a gene: 15. The CDR3 region has the DNA TGTGCCAGCAGTTCCCGACTCGGGACTAGCGGGGGGCCCGGGGACATTCAGTACTTC. Protein: CASSSRLGTSGGPGDIQYF.

The chain has TRBV28 and TRBJ1-5, with D perhaps matching TRBD1 (5 bases). The V end was cut by 11 bases, the J end by 2 bases, with 13 bases between. The CDR3 runs 13 residues. Germline CDR1 MDHEN, CDR2 SYDVKM. This CDR3 reads CALGRVGNQPQHF. The DNA for the CDR3 is TGTGCCCTGGGCAGGGTAGGCAATCAGCCCCAGCATTTT.

The rearrangement joins TRBV2 to TRBJ2-3; the match to TRBD2 covers 15 bases. The CDR3 loop spans 16 amino acids. Germline-derived CDR1 and CDR2 are SNHLY and FYNNEI. The J segment lost 5 bases and the V segment lost 6 bases, leaving 6 bases of the junction unmatched. The DNA for the CDR3 is TGTGCCAGCAGGGCCGGGACTAGCGGGAGGCAAGATACGCAGTATTTT. Amino acids: CASRAGTSGRQDTQYF.

For the CDR3, the DNA is TGCGCCAGCAGCCCGGGGGGGACAGGGGTCACTGAAGCTTTCTTT. Amino acids: CASSPGGTGVTEAFF. The J gene is TRBJ1-1, the V gene TRBV5-1; 10 bases agree with TRBD1. Trimming at V came to 4 bases and at J to 4 bases, leaving 7 bases not matched to a gene. The length of the CDR3 is 15 residues. Looked up from germline, CDR1 is SGHRS and CDR2 is YFSETQ.

The chain carries TRBV9 and TRBJ2-5, with 9 bases that match TRBD2. This CDR3 has 16 amino acids. The germline gives CDR1 SGDLS, CDR2 YYNGEE. The V segment lost 0 bases and the J segment 2 bases; nucleotides outside the gene matches: 5. This CDR3 reads CASSVGSAGGQETQYF. Here the CDR3 DNA reads TGTGCCAGCAGCGTAGGTTCAGCGGGGGGTCAAGAGACCCAGTACTTC.

There are a few counts of this clone. The chain recombines TRBV28 with TRBJ1-5; no reliable D call. V was cut by 6 bases and J by 11 bases, with 14 bases left in between. The CDR3 is 12 amino acids. Germline values: CDR1 MDHEN, CDR2 SYDVKM. CDR3 bases: TGTGCCAGCAGCCCCACGGGGAGATCCCAGCATTTT. It encodes CASSPTGRSQHF.

CDR3 DNA sequence: TGTGCCAGCAGTTACACTGGCGGGAGCTACAATGAGCAGTTCTTC. Translation: CASSYTGGSYNEQFF. The V call is TRBV6-6, the J call TRBJ2-1; 7 nucleotides match TRBD2. There are 15 residues in the CDR3. The V gene end was trimmed by 2 bases and the J gene end by 3 bases; junction bases not matched to a gene: 4. Germline CDR1 and CDR2: MNHNY and SVGAGI (reference sequence).